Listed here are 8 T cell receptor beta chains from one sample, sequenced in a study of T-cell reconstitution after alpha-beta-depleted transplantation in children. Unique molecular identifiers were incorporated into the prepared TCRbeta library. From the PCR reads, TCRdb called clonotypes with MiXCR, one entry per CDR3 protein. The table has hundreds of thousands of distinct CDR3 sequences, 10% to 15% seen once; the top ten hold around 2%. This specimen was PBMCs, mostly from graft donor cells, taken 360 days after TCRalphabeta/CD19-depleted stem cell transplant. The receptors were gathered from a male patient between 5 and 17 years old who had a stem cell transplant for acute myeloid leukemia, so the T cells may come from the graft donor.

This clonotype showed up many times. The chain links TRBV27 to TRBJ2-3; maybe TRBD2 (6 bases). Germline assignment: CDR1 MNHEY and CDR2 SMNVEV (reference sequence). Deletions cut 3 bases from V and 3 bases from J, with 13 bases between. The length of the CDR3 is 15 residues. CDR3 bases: TGTGCCAGCAGTTTCGTCGGGGGAATAACAGATACGCAGTATTTT. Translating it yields CASSFVGGITDTQYF.

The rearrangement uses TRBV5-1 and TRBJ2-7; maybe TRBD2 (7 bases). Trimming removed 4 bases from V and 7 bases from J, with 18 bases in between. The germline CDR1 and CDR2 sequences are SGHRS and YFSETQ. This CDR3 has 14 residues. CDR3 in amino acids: CASSRRAGAKEQYF. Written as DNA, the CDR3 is TGCGCCAGCAGCCGTCGGGCGGGGGCGAAGGAGCAGTACTTC.

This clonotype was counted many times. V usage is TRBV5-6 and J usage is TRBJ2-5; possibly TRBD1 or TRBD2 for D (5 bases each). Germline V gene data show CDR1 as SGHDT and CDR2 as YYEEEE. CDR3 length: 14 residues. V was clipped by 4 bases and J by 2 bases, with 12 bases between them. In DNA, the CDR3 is TGTGCCAGCAGCCTCGGGACCAGGCAAGAGACCCAGTACTTC. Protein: CASSLGTRQETQYF. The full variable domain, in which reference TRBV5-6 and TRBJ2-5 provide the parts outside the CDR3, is DAGVTQSPTHLIKTRGQQVTLRCSPKSGHDTVSWYQQALGQGPQFIFQYYEEEERQRGNFPDRFSGHQFPNYSSELNVNALLLGDSALYLCASSLGTRQETQYFGPGTRLLVL.

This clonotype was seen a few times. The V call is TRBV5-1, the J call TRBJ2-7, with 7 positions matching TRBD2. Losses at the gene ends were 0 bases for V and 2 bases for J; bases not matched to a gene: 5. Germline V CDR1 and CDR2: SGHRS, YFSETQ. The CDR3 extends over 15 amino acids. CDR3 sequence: CASSLANAGAYEQYF. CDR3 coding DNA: TGCGCCAGCAGCTTGGCCAACGCGGGGGCCTACGAGCAGTACTTC.

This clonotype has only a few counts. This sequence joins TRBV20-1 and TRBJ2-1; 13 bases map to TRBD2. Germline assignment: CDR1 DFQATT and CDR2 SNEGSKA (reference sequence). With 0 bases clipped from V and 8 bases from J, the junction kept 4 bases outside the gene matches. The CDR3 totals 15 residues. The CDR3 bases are TGCAGTGCTAGAGATCGGACTAGCGGGAGACATGAGCAGTTCTTC. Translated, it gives CSARDRTSGRHEQFF.

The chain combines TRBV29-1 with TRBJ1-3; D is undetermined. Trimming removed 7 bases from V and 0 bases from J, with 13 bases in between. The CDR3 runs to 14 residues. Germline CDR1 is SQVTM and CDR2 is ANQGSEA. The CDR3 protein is CSAVRRSSGNTIYF. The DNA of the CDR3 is TGCAGCGCCGTAAGACGGAGCTCTGGAAACACCATATATTTT.

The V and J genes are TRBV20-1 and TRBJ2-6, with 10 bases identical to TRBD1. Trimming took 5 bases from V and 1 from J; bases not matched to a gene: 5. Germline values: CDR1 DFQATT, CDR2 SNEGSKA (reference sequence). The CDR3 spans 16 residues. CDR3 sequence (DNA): TGCAGTGCTCGCGGGACAGGGGAGTCTGGGGCCAACGTCCTGACTTTC. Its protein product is CSARGTGESGANVLTF.

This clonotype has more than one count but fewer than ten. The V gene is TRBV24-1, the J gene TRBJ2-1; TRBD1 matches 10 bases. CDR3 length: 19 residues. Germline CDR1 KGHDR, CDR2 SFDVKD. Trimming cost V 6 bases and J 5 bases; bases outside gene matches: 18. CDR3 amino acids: CATSSDPRGQGGSHNEQFF. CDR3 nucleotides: TGTGCCACCAGTTCCGACCCCAGAGGACAGGGGGGCAGTCACAATGAGCAGTTCTTC.